The clone carrying this T cell receptor (beta chain) turned up a few times. The target antigen is unknown. The data originate from a study of post-analysis software for immune sequencing data. Study at large: Included courses were relapsing-remitting and secondary progressive multiple sclerosis; progressive-relapsing multiple sclerosis was also included. Study outcomes and limitations: By F measure, strong co-clustering occurred among samples prepared in the same batch. Compared with controls, patients showed significantly lower normalized Chao1 diversity. Patients carried 5 or 6 TRBV segments more frequently than controls did, and TRBV5-6, TRBV5-1 and TRBV20-1 were among them.

Tagging with unique molecular identifiers was a feature of the TCR beta cDNA libraries. TCRdb redid the calling of the PCR reads with MiXCR, one entry per CDR3 protein. The table has roughly 730,000 distinct CDR3 sequences, 30% seen once. This CDR3 region has 15 residues. Trimming pared 4 bases from V and 6 bases from J, leaving 19 bases between. Germline V CDR1 and CDR2: LNHDA, SQIVND (reference sequence). The chain couples TRBV19 to TRBJ2-7; D is perhaps TRBD1 or TRBD2 (6 bases each). This clonotype was sampled from a girl aged 5-17 years with multiple sclerosis. Sequencing used blood. In nucleotides, the CDR3 is TGTGCCAGTAGTACAGGGACGGGGGCGACCCCCGAGCAGTACTTC. Translated: CASSTGTGATPEQYF.